This T cell receptor (beta chain) comes out of a study of T cell repertoires in cytomegalovirus infection. Across the whole study: Shared public TCR beta signatures pointed to both CMV infection and a matching HLA type.

TCRdb passed the reads through MiXCR, listing each CDR3 protein once. In the table there are about 920,000 distinct CDR3 sequences, about a third of which are singletons. Germline V gene data show CDR1 as SGHTA and CDR2 as FQGNSA. The CDR3 totals 16 residues. The trim removed 5 bases at V and 0 bases at J, leaving 9 bases unmatched. This clonotype was counted ten times or more. Its cognate antigen is unknown. This sequence originates from a human donor in good health (CMV status not recorded). Some clones in this sample may be carry-over from other donors' samples. Sample: cultured CD8+ T cells from PBMCs, taken from culture after CMV antigen stimulation. V usage is TRBV7-2 and J usage is TRBJ1-2, with 7 positions matching TRBD1. CDR3 amino acids: CASSRRGRDSNYGYTF. The CDR3 coding sequence is TGTGCCAGCAGCAGGAGGGGGCGAGATTCTAACTATGGCTACACCTTC.